These 10 T cell receptor beta chains were sequenced from one sample in a study of shared clonotypes between healthy human individuals. Profiled with immunoSEQ multiplex PCR; TCRdb holds only in-frame clones, not every one. The table includes 2.5 million or so clones, about 92% detected once. Specimen: naive CD4+ T cells sorted from blood. Subset described: CD45RA+ positively selected. The receptors derive from a man younger than 35 in good health.

Details on this clone: Different DNA sequences within this sample yield the same CDR3. The J gene is TRBJ2-3, the V gene TRBV19; D possibly corresponds to TRBD1 (5 bases). Looked up from germline, CDR1 is LNHDA and CDR2 is SQIVND (reference sequence). V dropped 6 bases and J dropped 0 bases, with 7 bases sitting between them. The CDR3 length is 13 residues. In DNA, the CDR3 is TGTGCCAGTAGACAGGCTAGCACAGATACGCAGTATTTT. Translated, it gives CASRQASTDTQYF.

The table lists this clone with a few counts. J is TRBJ2-7 and V is TRBV7-9; D might be TRBD1 or TRBD2, each matching 5 bases. This CDR3 has 15 residues. Trimming shortened V by 1 base and J by 3 bases, and 13 bases separated the two germline ends. The germline CDR1 and CDR2 sequences are SEHNR and FQNEAQ (reference sequence). CDR3 nucleotides: TGTGCCAGCAGCTTAGGAGAGGGACGGGTCTACGAGCAGTACTTC. This encodes CASSLGEGRVYEQYF.

The rearrangement joins TRBV11-2 to TRBJ1-6; D remains ambiguous. Trimming left V 8 bases short and J 10 bases short, with 15 bases between. This CDR3 spans 13 amino acids. Per germline, CDR1 SGHAT and CDR2 FQNNGV. The CDR3 nucleotides read TGTGCCAGCGGTCCGGGCCGGGAATCACCCCTCCACTTT. Protein: CASGPGRESPLHF.

The V gene is TRBV27, the J gene TRBJ2-1, with TRBD2 identical over 13 bases. The CDR3 length is 15 residues. V dropped 6 bases and J dropped 7; count of bases not matched to a gene: 6. CDR1 MNHEY and CDR2 SMNVEV come from the germline V gene (reference sequence). This CDR3 is CASRAGTSGINEQFF. Written as DNA, the CDR3 is TGTGCCAGCAGGGCGGGGACTAGCGGGATAAATGAGCAGTTCTTC.

The rearrangement uses TRBV13 and TRBJ2-3; 7 bases match TRBD2. The CDR3 covers 14 residues. The trim removed 5 bases at V and 3 bases at J, leaving 5 bases unmatched. CDR1 is PRHDT, CDR2 FYEKMQ, per germline (reference sequence). CDR3 residues: CASSQLASTDTQYF. CDR3 bases: TGTGCCAGCAGCCAACTAGCGTCTACAGATACGCAGTATTTT.

The chain is built from TRBV11-2 and TRBJ1-6, with D possibly being TRBD1 (5 bases). Germline V gene lookup returns CDR1 SGHAT and CDR2 FQNNGV. Trimming took 1 base from V and 7 from J, leaving 11 bases between them. The CDR3 covers 15 residues. DNA of the CDR3: TGTGCCAGCAGCTTAGCTTTGGGGCTAAATTCACCCCTCCACTTT. Residues: CASSLALGLNSPLHF. The full variable domain, rest sourced from reference TRBV11-2 and TRBJ1-6, is EAGVAQSPRYKIIEKRQSVAFWCNPISGHATLYWYQQILGQGPKLLIQFQNNGVVDDSQLPKDRFSAERLKGVDSTLKIQPAKLEDSAVYLCASSLALGLNSPLHFGNGTRLTVT.

V gene TRBV29-1 combines with J gene TRBJ2-7, with a possible D match to TRBD1 (5 bases). The V end lost 4 bases, the J end lost 6 bases, and 10 bases lay between the germline ends. The CDR3 spans 11 residues. CDR1 and CDR2 (germline): SQVTM, ANQGSEA. The CDR3 protein is CSVVRGSEQYF. The CDR3, as DNA: TGCAGCGTTGTTAGGGGAAGCGAGCAGTACTTC.

The rearrangement links TRBV4-1 to TRBJ2-3; D gene uncertain. Germline values: CDR1 MGHRA, CDR2 YSYEKL. V was clipped by 0 bases and J by 8 bases, with 9 bases between them. The CDR3 spans 13 residues. CDR3 sequence (DNA): TGCGCCAGCAGCCAAGACGGACCCAGTACGCAGTATTTT. It translates to CASSQDGPSTQYF.

The chain joins TRBV5-1 to TRBJ2-1; the match to TRBD2 covers 9 bases. This CDR3 has 16 amino acids. From germline, CDR1 is SGHRS and CDR2 YFSETQ. V gave up 0 bases and J gave up 8 bases; unmatched junction bases: 9. The CDR3 region is CASSLGVAGALHEQFF. The CDR3 DNA reads TGCGCCAGCAGCTTGGGGGTAGCGGGGGCCCTTCATGAGCAGTTCTTC.

The rearrangement links TRBV6-5 to TRBJ2-7, with D tentatively TRBD1 (6 bases). The V gene's germline CDR1 is MNHEY and CDR2 SVGAGI. The CDR3 covers 13 residues. Trimming stripped 6 bases from V and 7 bases from J, with 16 bases between. This CDR3 reads CASRTQGFGEQYF. The CDR3 DNA reads as TGTGCCAGCAGGACACAGGGTTTTGGAGAGCAGTACTTC.